This T cell receptor (beta chain) comes out of a study of molecular identifiers for immune sequencing clone quantification. General study results and limits: Jurkat TCR RNA spiked in from one cell reportedly remained identifiable amid approximately 1 million naive cells.

This clonotype was counted many times. Its cognate antigen is unknown. The CDR3 is 13 amino acids. Trimming removed 5 bases from V and 1 base from J, with 8 bases in between. Germline V gives CDR1 SEHNR, CDR2 FQNEAQ (reference sequence). TCRdb called the PCR reads again in MiXCR, with one record for every CDR3 protein. Of 63,000 or so distinct CDR3 sequences in the sample, under 20% were seen once. The J gene is TRBJ1-1, the V gene TRBV7-9, with D hard to call. This TCR came from a human donor in good health. Some libraries in this study had Jurkat cell RNA spiked in. Sequencing was performed on naive CD8+ T cells from blood, with Jurkat cell RNA spiked in. Subset here: FACS-sorted CD8+CD4-CCR7+CD45RA+ naive T cells. The CDR3, as DNA: TGTGCCAGCAGCCATACGGAGAACACTGAAGCTTTCTTT. Its translation is CASSHTENTEAFF.